The 27 T cell receptor beta chains below come from one sample, sequenced in a study of glioma-infiltrating T cells after dendritic cell vaccination. The protocol was immunoSEQ multiplex PCR, while the TCRdb copy is restricted to in-frame clones and leaves out a portion. The repertoire holds tens of thousands of clones, with around 81% as singletons. The source was blood, collected before dendritic cell vaccination. The source of these receptors is a human donor with glioblastoma.

V and J are TRBV19 and TRBJ1-1; D unclear. CDR1 is LNHDA and CDR2 is SQIVND in the germline V gene (reference sequence). V lost 3 bases and J 3 bases, leaving 11 bases between the germline ends. The length of the CDR3 is 14 residues. CDR3 loop: CASSMEHWDTEAFF. CDR3 coding DNA: TGTGCCAGTAGTATGGAGCACTGGGACACTGAAGCTTTCTTT.

CDR3 nucleotide sequence: TGTGCCAGCAGCATAGGGACTAGCGGGGGGGCCTATGAGCAGTTCTTC. Protein: CASSIGTSGGAYEQFF. This chain uses TRBV5-4 with TRBJ2-1; 16 bases align to TRBD2. CDR1 is SGHNT and CDR2 is YYREEE in the germline V gene (reference sequence). V was pared by 4 bases and J by 8 bases, with 6 bases of the junction left unmatched. This CDR3 spans 16 amino acids.

The rearrangement uses TRBV21-1 and TRBJ2-2; TRBD1, as called in the table, went unchecked against the DNA. TRBV21-1 constitutes a pseudogene. The CDR3 has 13 amino acids. CDR3 sequence: CASSQSFTGELFF. The CDR3 DNA reads as TGTGCCAGCAGCCAGTCCTTCACCGGGGAGCTGTTTTTT.

V usage is TRBV6-1 and J usage is TRBJ2-5; tentative D call: TRBD2 (5 bases). Judging by the DNA end, TRBJ2-7 fits better; the J call may be wrong. CDR1 MNHNS and CDR2 SASEGT come from the germline V gene. The CDR3 loop spans 13 amino acids. CDR3 protein: CASSVTTPYEQYF. In DNA form, the CDR3 reads TGTGCCAGCAGCGTGACTACTCCCTACGAGCAGTACTTC.

This chain connects TRBV29-1 to TRBJ1-3, with a weak D call TRBD1 (5 bases). V dropped 2 bases and J dropped 2 bases, with 7 bases sitting between them. This CDR3 contains 13 residues. The germline gives CDR1 SQVTM, CDR2 ANQGSEA. The CDR3 reads CSVELQAGNTIYF. DNA for the CDR3: TGCAGCGTTGAATTACAGGCTGGAAACACCATATATTTT.

J is TRBJ2-3 and V is TRBV5-4, with 13 positions matching TRBD2. The germline gives CDR1 SGHNT, CDR2 YYREEE (reference sequence). This CDR3 comprises 13 residues. The ends lost 3 bases at V and 13 bases at J; junction bases unmatched: 5. In nucleotides, the CDR3 is TGTGCCAGCAGCTCTACCGGGACTAGCGGGGAGTATTTT. Protein sequence: CASSSTGTSGEYF.

This chain uses TRBV10-3 with TRBJ1-1, with 7 bases that match TRBD1. Germline V CDR1 and CDR2: ENHRY, SYGVKD. Trimming at V came to 6 bases and at J to 1 base, leaving 5 bases not matched to a gene. The CDR3 runs 14 residues. CDR3 loop: CAISPGTANTEAFF. In DNA, the CDR3 is TGTGCCATCAGCCCCGGGACAGCGAACACTGAAGCTTTCTTT.

The gene calls are TRBV29-1 and TRBJ1-6; 9 bases are shared with TRBD1. J lost 15 bases, V lost 5 bases, and 5 bases had no gene match. Per the germline V gene, CDR1 is SQVTM and CDR2 is ANQGSEA. The CDR3 sequence is 11 residues long. The CDR3 DNA reads as TGCAGCGTTAGCTACAGGGGGCGCCTCCACTTT. This gives the protein CSVSYRGRLHF.

The genes are TRBV10-3 and TRBJ1-1; a weak D match, TRBD1 (5 bases). Germline V CDR1 and CDR2: ENHRY, SYGVKD. CDR3 size: 16 residues. Trimming pared 4 bases from V and 1 base from J, leaving 16 bases between. The DNA for the CDR3 is TGTGCCATCAGTGCTGCCATGGGGCAGAGGAACACTGAAGCTTTCTTT. Amino acid sequence: CAISAAMGQRNTEAFF.

The J gene is TRBJ1-2, the V gene TRBV7-2; D is perhaps TRBD1 (5 bases). Trimming took 1 base from V and 2 from J, leaving 8 bases between them. The V gene's germline CDR1 is SGHTA and CDR2 FQGNSA. The CDR3 is 14 amino acids. In DNA, the CDR3 is TGTGCCAGCAGCTTAGTGACAGAGAACTATGGCTACACCTTC. Translated, it gives CASSLVTENYGYTF.

The V and J genes are TRBV29-1 and TRBJ1-2, with 7 bases fitting TRBD1. Unmatched junction bases numbered 14, after V lost 5 bases and J lost 2 bases. This CDR3 region has 16 residues. Looked up from germline, CDR1 is SQVTM and CDR2 is ANQGSEA. DNA for the CDR3: TGCAGCGTTAGGTCGCCCCCCGGGACAGAGAACTATGGCTACACCTTC. Protein sequence: CSVRSPPGTENYGYTF.

The chain uses TRBV30 and TRBJ2-2; D is uncertain. V was cut by 2 bases and J by 4 bases, with 5 bases left in between. CDR1 and CDR2 (germline): GTSNPN, SVGIG (reference sequence). The CDR3 has 12 residues. This chain's CDR3 is CAWSLVTGELFF. The CDR3 DNA reads TGTGCCTGGAGTTTAGTCACCGGGGAGCTGTTTTTT.

The rearrangement joins TRBV19 to TRBJ1-1; possible D gene TRBD1, 6 bases. CDR3 size: 12 residues. Trimming left V 3 bases short and J 7 bases short, with 9 bases between. Germline assignment: CDR1 LNHDA and CDR2 SQIVND (reference sequence). The CDR3 region is CASSIDRFEAFF. The CDR3, as DNA: TGTGCCAGTAGTATCGACAGGTTTGAAGCTTTCTTT. Based on the CDR3 plus reference TRBV19 and TRBJ1-1, the full variable domain is DGGITQSPKYLFRKEGQNVTLSCEQNLNHDAMYWYRQDPGQGLRLIYYSQIVNDFQKGDIAEGYSVSREKKESFPLTVTSAQKNPTAFYLCASSIDRFEAFFGQGTRLTVV.

The CDR3 here is CASSRTSGGDGTQYF. The CDR3, as DNA: TGTGCCAGCAGTCGGACTAGCGGGGGGGACGGGACGCAGTATTTT. V gene TRBV6-5 combines with J gene TRBJ2-3, with 15 bases matching TRBD2. Germline V gives CDR1 MNHEY, CDR2 SVGAGI. The CDR3 has 15 amino acids. The junction had 6 bases not matched to a gene; V was cut back by 5 bases and J by 9 bases.

Worth noting for this clone: Other nucleotide sequences from this sample produce the same CDR3. The V call is TRBV5-6, the J call TRBJ2-2; TRBD2 matches at 10 bases. The V gene end was trimmed by 4 bases and the J gene end by 8 bases; junction bases not matched to a gene: 11. Germline CDR1 is SGHDT and CDR2 is YYEEEE. This CDR3 has 16 residues. The CDR3 nucleotides are TGTGCCAGCAGCCTGGTCGGAGCGGGGGGGCTGGGGGAGCTGTTTTTT. The encoded protein is CASSLVGAGGLGELFF.

The rearrangement links TRBV30 to TRBJ2-2; 8 bases are shared with TRBD2. V was pared by 2 bases and J by 0 bases, with 2 bases of the junction left unmatched. CDR1 is GTSNPN and CDR2 is SVGIG in the germline V gene (reference sequence). The CDR3 length is 15 residues. CDR3 coding DNA: TGTGCCTGGAGTCGGGGGGGCGCGAACACCGGGGAGCTGTTTTTT. Protein: CAWSRGGANTGELFF.

V gene TRBV5-1 combines with J gene TRBJ2-1; 8 nucleotides line up with TRBD2. With 4 bases clipped from V and 3 bases from J, the junction kept 6 bases outside the gene matches. The CDR3 is 15 residues long. From germline, CDR1 is SGHRS and CDR2 YFSETQ. CDR3 amino acids: CASSVTSGGYNEQFF. The CDR3, as DNA: TGCGCCAGCAGCGTCACTAGCGGAGGCTACAATGAGCAGTTCTTC.

This clone was detected only a few times. The chain combines TRBV4-1 with TRBJ2-3; TRBD2 matches 10 bases. Germline V gene sequence: CDR1 MGHRA, CDR2 YSYEKL. The CDR3 has 17 amino acids. After removal of 4 bases from V and 5 bases from J, the junction contained 12 bases not matched to a gene. The DNA of the CDR3 is TGCGCCAGCAGCCTCGAGGGAGCGGGGGGGCCAGGAGATACGCAGTATTTT. Its translation is CASSLEGAGGPGDTQYF.

This chain connects TRBV19 to TRBJ1-1, with D possibly being TRBD1 (5 bases). CDR1 is LNHDA and CDR2 is SQIVND in the germline V gene (reference sequence). The V end was cut by 6 bases, the J end by 2 bases, with 10 bases between. The CDR3 covers 13 residues. The CDR3 protein is CASSNQGNTEAFF. The CDR3 coding sequence is TGTGCCAGTAGCAACCAGGGAAACACTGAAGCTTTCTTT.

The J gene is TRBJ2-7, the V gene TRBV19, with 7 bases fitting TRBD1. Germline assignment: CDR1 LNHDA and CDR2 SQIVND (reference sequence). This CDR3 contains 14 residues. The V gene end was trimmed by 3 bases and the J gene end by 8 bases; junction bases not matched to a gene: 10. In nucleotides, the CDR3 is TGTGCCAGTAGTATCCGGGACAGCCGTTCTAAGCAGTACTTC. It is translated as CASSIRDSRSKQYF.

Only one count was recorded for this clone. At one end, the junction sequence differs from germline, possibly due to a read error. The chain has TRBV7-3 and TRBJ2-3, with 11 nucleotides matching TRBD1. Germline CDR1 reads SGHTA; CDR2 reads FQGTGA. CDR3 length: 18 residues. The DNA for the CDR3 is TGTGCCAGCAGCATAACGGGCCGCGGGACAGGGGGATCAGATACGCAGTATTTT. As protein: CASSITGRGTGGSDTQYF.

V is TRBV6-4 and J is TRBJ2-3; 8 bases align to TRBD2. This CDR3 comprises 15 residues. V shed 0 bases, J shed 6 bases, and the junction held 5 bases outside the gene matches. CDR1 MRHNA and CDR2 SNTAGT come from the germline V gene. The CDR3 region has the DNA TGTGCCAGCAGTGACTCGGGCGGGGGGTTCGATACGCAGTATTTT. It specifies CASSDSGGGFDTQYF.

The V gene is TRBV4-1, the J gene TRBJ1-2; a weak D match, TRBD1 (6 bases). The CDR3 loop spans 17 amino acids. CDR1 is MGHRA, CDR2 YSYEKL, per germline. The V and J ends lost 0 bases and 4 bases respectively, with 18 bases between them. The CDR3 sequence is CASSQDLRGRGFYGYTF. In DNA form, the CDR3 reads TGCGCCAGCAGCCAAGATCTTAGGGGAAGGGGGTTCTATGGCTACACCTTC.

The table lists this clone with a count of one. This chain connects TRBV7-6 to TRBJ2-2; a possible D gene is TRBD1 (7 bases). Trimming left V 5 bases short and J 2 bases short, with 12 bases between. Germline CDR1 SGHVS, CDR2 FNYEAQ. This CDR3 is 15 amino acids long. Written as DNA, the CDR3 is TGTGCCAGCAGCCAGGGGGGACCAAACACCGGGGAGCTGTTTTTT. This codes for CASSQGGPNTGELFF.

The V gene is TRBV7-3, the J gene TRBJ1-2; TRBD1 aligns across 11 bases. Trimming took 5 bases from V and 9 from J; bases not matched to a gene: 14. Germline V gene sequence: CDR1 SGHTA, CDR2 FQGTGA. The CDR3 loop spans 16 amino acids. CDR3 sequence (DNA): TGTGCCAGCAGCCCTACCCCAGGGACAGGGGGGAGTAGCTACACCTTC. The encoded protein is CASSPTPGTGGSSYTF.

The chain employs TRBV25-1 and TRBJ1-1; 8 positions match TRBD1. The CDR3 runs 15 residues. Germline loops: CDR1 MGHDK, CDR2 SYGVNS. Trimming cost V 3 bases and J 1 base; bases outside gene matches: 4. CDR3 sequence: CASSETGAGNTEAFF. The CDR3 DNA reads as TGTGCCAGCAGTGAGACAGGGGCGGGGAACACTGAAGCTTTCTTT.

V and J are TRBV5-4 and TRBJ2-6; D remains unclear. The V gene's germline CDR1 is SGHNT and CDR2 YYREEE (reference sequence). CDR3 length: 15 residues. V was cut by 0 bases and J by 0 bases, with 4 bases left in between. The CDR3 region has the DNA TGTGCCAGCAGCTTGGACAGCTCTGGGGCCAACGTCCTGACTTTC. The encoded protein is CASSLDSSGANVLTF.